Following are 27 T cell receptor beta chains from one sample sequenced in a study of control samples from healthy donors and cancer patients. TCRdb keeps only in-frame clones here, not all; method: immunoSEQ multiplex PCR. The data contain around 120,000 clones, approximately 90% of them singletons. The specimen was blood. The origin of the receptors is a woman aged 18 to 35 in good health.

V gene TRBV19 combines with J gene TRBJ2-1, with TRBD2 matching 7 bases. Germline V gene sequence: CDR1 LNHDA, CDR2 SQIVND (reference sequence). This CDR3 has 14 amino acids. Germline trimming cut 3 bases from V and 4 bases from J; bases unmatched to any gene: 3. The CDR3 is CASSMTGGYNEQFF. CDR3 bases: TGTGCCAGTAGTATGACGGGGGGATACAATGAGCAGTTCTTC. Supplemented by reference TRBV19 and TRBJ2-1, the full variable domain reads DGGITQSPKYLFRKEGQNVTLSCEQNLNHDAMYWYRQDPGQGLRLIYYSQIVNDFQKGDIAEGYSVSREKKESFPLTVTSAQKNPTAFYLCASSMTGGYNEQFFGPGTRLTVL.

This clone was recorded only once. The rearrangement joins TRBV4-1 to TRBJ1-4; a possible D gene is TRBD1 (5 bases). Germline V gene lookup returns CDR1 MGHRA and CDR2 YSYEKL. CDR3 length: 14 amino acids. With 0 bases removed from V and 7 bases from J, the gap between germline ends came to 9 bases. For the CDR3, the DNA is TGCGCCAGCAGCCAAGACAGGGAGGTTGAAAAACTGTTTTTT. Residues: CASSQDREVEKLFF.

The chain couples TRBV10-3 to TRBJ1-6; TRBD1 matches 7 bases. V was clipped by 2 bases and J by 4 bases; unmatched bases: 14. The CDR3 runs 19 residues. CDR1 ENHRY and CDR2 SYGVKD come from the germline V gene. The CDR3 is CAISELYHPRDRYNSPLHF. For the CDR3, the DNA is TGTGCCATCAGTGAGCTGTACCATCCTAGGGACAGATATAATTCACCCCTCCACTTT.

This chain joins TRBV5-1 and TRBJ1-4; weak D call: TRBD1 (6 bases). V was pared by 2 bases and J by 7 bases, with 12 bases between. Germline CDR1 and CDR2: SGHRS and YFSETQ. The CDR3 loop spans 14 amino acids. The CDR3 reads CASSLGQRGEKLFF. DNA of the CDR3: TGCGCCAGCAGCTTAGGACAGCGTGGTGAAAAACTGTTTTTT.

The chain couples TRBV5-1 to TRBJ2-7; 7 bases are a match to TRBD2. The germline gives CDR1 SGHRS, CDR2 YFSETQ. The CDR3 runs to 15 residues. The V segment lost 2 bases and the J segment 5 bases; nucleotides outside the gene matches: 10. The CDR3 reads CASSFEGTNNNEQYF. Written as DNA, the CDR3 is TGCGCCAGCAGCTTTGAGGGGACTAATAACAACGAGCAGTACTTC.

This clone appeared a single time. This chain connects TRBV27 to TRBJ1-1; the D gene is possibly TRBD1 (6 bases). The CDR3 covers 13 residues. Trimming left V 6 bases short and J 11 bases short, with 19 bases between. Germline lookup yields CDR1 MNHEY and CDR2 SMNVEV (reference sequence). CDR3 DNA: TGTGCCAGCAGCGCCACCCCAGGGGTTCGGGCTTTCTTT. Translation gives CASSATPGVRAFF.

This clone was found once. This rearrangement joins TRBV12-3 or TRBV12-4 to TRBJ2-5; the match to TRBD2 covers 13 bases. The CDR3 extends over 13 amino acids. V lost 5 bases, J lost 13 bases, and 7 bases stayed unmatched. CDR3 residues: CASSLGLAGSSYF. The CDR3 DNA reads as TGTGCCAGCAGTCTGGGACTAGCGGGGTCCTCGTACTTC.

The chain recombines TRBV4-2 with TRBJ1-1; D might be TRBD1 (6 bases). Trimming took 5 bases from V and 1 from J, leaving 14 bases between them. This CDR3 comprises 15 residues. Germline V gives CDR1 LGHNA, CDR2 YNFKEQ. The DNA of the CDR3 is TGTGCCAGCAGCAAATACAGGGCAGGGAACACTGAAGCTTTCTTT. It specifies CASSKYRAGNTEAFF.

As DNA, the CDR3 is TGCGCCAGCAGCCAAGATAAAAGAAGGGGCATTCAGTACTTC. As protein: CASSQDKRRGIQYF. The V and J genes are TRBV4-3 and TRBJ2-4; tentative D call: TRBD1 (5 bases). Deletions cut 0 bases from V and 9 bases from J, with 12 bases between. Germline V gene lookup returns CDR1 LGHNA and CDR2 YSLEER. This CDR3 has 14 residues.

The chain combines TRBV29-1 with TRBJ2-5; D is undetermined. Germline lookup yields CDR1 SQVTM and CDR2 ANQGSEA. This CDR3 is built from 13 residues. The CDR3 DNA reads TGCAGTACTCCCGGAAGACCCCAAGAGACCCAGTACTTC. Amino acids: CSTPGRPQETQYF.

The chain joins TRBV7-2 to TRBJ1-2, with a tentative D call TRBD1 (5 bases). V lost 5 bases to trimming and J lost 5 bases, with 15 bases between them. CDR3 size: 14 residues. The germline V gene encodes CDR1 SGHTA and CDR2 FQGNSA. The CDR3 reads CASSLRRGVYGYTF. DNA for the CDR3: TGTGCCAGCAGCCTCCGGAGGGGTGTTTATGGCTACACCTTC.

The chain joins TRBV6-5 to TRBJ1-6, with a tentative D call TRBD1 (5 bases). Trimming left V 5 bases short and J 9 bases short, with 14 bases between. Per the germline V gene, CDR1 is MNHEY and CDR2 is SVGAGI. The CDR3 has 14 residues. As DNA, the CDR3 is TGTGCCAGCAGTACCGCCTCTAGGGGTTCACCCCTCCACTTT. Translating gives CASSTASRGSPLHF.

This rearrangement joins TRBV5-3 to TRBJ2-5, with 10 bases aligning to TRBD1. TRBV5-3 is treated as an ORF (open reading frame) with a function not yet certain. There are 17 residues in the CDR3. V shed 4 bases, J shed 5 bases, and the junction held 14 bases outside the gene matches. CDR3 amino acids: CARSRKGGQGLLETQYF. The DNA of the CDR3 is TGTGCCAGAAGCAGAAAGGGGGGACAGGGGCTCCTCGAGACCCAGTACTTC.

This clone has only a few counts. V gene TRBV19 combines with J gene TRBJ2-1, with 8 bases identical to TRBD1. This CDR3 region has 15 residues. Unmatched junction bases numbered 7, after V lost 0 bases and J lost 9 bases. Germline CDR1 LNHDA, CDR2 SQIVND (reference sequence). In DNA, the CDR3 is TGTGCCAGTAGTATAGATCAGCAGGGGGCGGGTGAGCAGTTCTTC. Its protein product is CASSIDQQGAGEQFF.

The rearrangement joins TRBV7-2 to TRBJ2-7; 7 bases line up with TRBD2. The V gene end was trimmed by 5 bases and the J gene end by 4 bases; junction bases not matched to a gene: 8. The CDR3 is 14 residues long. CDR1 is SGHTA and CDR2 is FQGNSA in the germline V gene. In nucleotides, the CDR3 is TGTGCCAGCAGCCACTGGACTAGTCGGTACGAGCAGTACTTC. This gives the protein CASSHWTSRYEQYF.

This chain links TRBV4-2 with TRBJ2-5, with a tentative D call TRBD2 (6 bases). Looked up from germline, CDR1 is LGHNA and CDR2 is YNFKEQ. The CDR3 length is 14 residues. The V gene lost 1 base and the J gene lost 2 bases, with 8 bases spanning the gap. The CDR3 protein is CASSQVRGQETQYF. The CDR3 nucleotides read TGTGCCAGCAGCCAAGTACGGGGGCAAGAGACCCAGTACTTC.

This CDR3 is CASSPTPGLVETQYF. Written as DNA, the CDR3 is TGTGCCAGCAGCCCCACTCCTGGCCTGGTAGAGACCCAGTACTTC. This chain uses TRBV3-1 (or the pseudogene TRBV3-2) with TRBJ2-5, with D hard to call. The CDR3 runs 15 residues. Germline CDR1 is LGHDT and CDR2 is YNNKEL (reference sequence). The germline V and J ends were trimmed by 4 bases and 4 bases, with 16 bases remaining between them.

This rearrangement joins TRBV10-3 to TRBJ2-7, with 7 nucleotides matching TRBD2. CDR1 ENHRY and CDR2 SYGVKD come from the germline V gene. V was pared by 8 bases and J by 1 base, with 5 bases of the junction left unmatched. The length of the CDR3 is 13 residues. CDR3 sequence: CAIAGEGSYEQYF. In DNA, the CDR3 is TGTGCCATCGCGGGGGAGGGATCCTACGAGCAGTACTTC.

The chain has TRBV7-2 and TRBJ2-1; possible D gene TRBD1, 6 bases. The CDR3 has 16 residues. The ends were cut back, 5 bases at V and 8 bases at J, with 22 bases in the middle. Germline CDR1 and CDR2: SGHTA and FQGNSA. This CDR3 is CASSHTRGGFWDEQFF. CDR3 in DNA: TGTGCCAGCAGCCATACCCGAGGGGGTTTTTGGGATGAGCAGTTCTTC.

The CDR3 DNA reads TGTGCCAGCCAGTCCTCAGAACCCTACGAGCAGTACTTC. Its protein product is CASQSSEPYEQYF. The chain has TRBV28 and TRBJ2-7; D not resolved. This CDR3 contains 13 residues. V lost 8 bases and J lost 2, with 13 bases in between. The germline gives CDR1 MDHEN, CDR2 SYDVKM.

The rearrangement uses TRBV14 and TRBJ2-6; possibly TRBD2 for D (5 bases). V lost 2 bases to trimming and J lost 0 bases, with 8 bases between them. Germline V gene sequence: CDR1 SGHDN, CDR2 FVKESK. The length of the CDR3 is 16 residues. The CDR3, as DNA: TGTGCCAGCAGCCAATACGGGGTCTCTGGGGCCAACGTCCTGACTTTC. Its protein product is CASSQYGVSGANVLTF. The full variable domain, with the rest looked up from reference TRBV14 and TRBJ2-6, is EAGVTQFPSHSVIEKGQTVTLRCDPISGHDNLYWYRRVMGKEIKFLLHFVKESKQDESGMPNNRFLAERTGGTYSTLKVQPAELEDSGVYFCASSQYGVSGANVLTFGAGSRLTVL.

The rearrangement links TRBV3-1 (or the pseudogene TRBV3-2) to TRBJ1-1; 7 bases are shared with TRBD1. This CDR3 is 15 amino acids long. The V segment lost 5 bases and the J segment 6 bases; nucleotides outside the gene matches: 12. Germline loops: CDR1 LGHDT, CDR2 YNNKEL (reference sequence). The CDR3 bases are TGTGCCAGCAGCGGTAACAGGGGACTCTTCTCTGAAGCTTTCTTT. Protein sequence: CASSGNRGLFSEAFF.

The chain employs TRBV4-1 and TRBJ2-1; TRBD1 is a possible D gene (5 bases). This CDR3 is built from 16 residues. Germline lookup yields CDR1 MGHRA and CDR2 YSYEKL. Deletions cut 1 base from V and 3 bases from J, with 13 bases between. CDR3 DNA: TGCGCCAGCAGCCAAGGGGTTGGGGCTGGCTACAATGAGCAGTTCTTC. Translating gives CASSQGVGAGYNEQFF.

This chain connects TRBV12-5 to TRBJ1-2, with D possibly TRBD1 on 6 matching bases. The CDR3 is 15 amino acids. Germline lookup yields CDR1 LGHNT and CDR2 FRNRAP. V lost 4 bases and J lost 6, with 18 bases in between. This CDR3 reads CASGYPGAQKDGYTF. As DNA, the CDR3 is TGTGCTAGTGGTTACCCGGGGGCGCAGAAGGATGGCTACACCTTC.

V and J are TRBV27 and TRBJ1-1; TRBD1 agrees at 8 bases. The CDR3 runs 14 residues. Germline CDR1 MNHEY, CDR2 SMNVEV (reference sequence). With V trimmed by 7 bases and J by 4 bases, 8 bases remained unmatched. In DNA, the CDR3 is TGTGCCAGCATGCCCGACAGGGGCGTCACTGAAGCTTTCTTT. Amino acid sequence: CASMPDRGVTEAFF.

This clone was recorded only once. This rearrangement joins TRBV14 to TRBJ1-2; D remains ambiguous. V dropped 1 base and J dropped 7 bases, with 7 bases sitting between them. The CDR3 runs 12 residues. The germline V gene encodes CDR1 SGHDN and CDR2 FVKESK. In DNA, the CDR3 is TGTGCCAGCAGCCAAGGTGGATCTGGCTACACCTTC. As protein: CASSQGGSGYTF.

The CDR3 nucleotides read TGTGCCACCAGTGACCTTGACAGGGGAGTAGCGGGGGGGTTCACAGATACGCAGTATTTT. This gives the protein CATSDLDRGVAGGFTDTQYF. The chain joins TRBV24-1 to TRBJ2-3; 11 bases are shared with TRBD2. The V segment lost 4 bases and the J segment 2 bases; nucleotides outside the gene matches: 16. Germline CDR1 is KGHDR and CDR2 is SFDVKD. The CDR3 consists of 20 residues.